Following are 9 T cell receptor beta chains from one sample sequenced in a study of blood T cells in healthy people across ages. Primers used in a second PCR of about 7 to 12 cycles were a sample-barcoded 5' primer and a J-beta primer mix. TCRdb used MiXCR to reprocess the 5' RACE reads, holding one entry per CDR3 protein. The sample holds about 1.8 million distinct CDR3 sequences, 49% seen once. Sequencing used blood. The receptors derive from a woman aged 40-49 years in good health.

This clonotype appeared a few times. The chain carries TRBV29-1 and TRBJ2-3, with TRBD2 matching over 9 bases. Germline assignment: CDR1 SQVTM and CDR2 ANQGSEA. This CDR3 spans 15 amino acids. Unmatched junction bases numbered 6, after V lost 2 bases and J lost 3 bases. The CDR3 nucleotides are TGCAGCGTTGAACCGGGTAGCGGGGGTACAGATACGCAGTATTTT. The encoded protein is CSVEPGSGGTDTQYF.

V usage is TRBV27 and J usage is TRBJ1-2, with 9 bases identical to TRBD1. CDR3 length: 16 amino acids. J was trimmed by 8 bases and V by 0 bases; bases with no gene match: 10. Germline V gene sequence: CDR1 MNHEY, CDR2 SMNVEV (reference sequence). CDR3 coding DNA: TGTGCCAGCAGTTTATCGATTCTACAGGGGGCTGGAGGCTACACCTTC. This codes for CASSLSILQGAGGYTF.

The J gene is TRBJ2-5, the V gene TRBV27; 16 positions match TRBD2. The V gene end was trimmed by 5 bases and the J gene end by 5 bases; junction bases not matched to a gene: 14. Germline V lookup: CDR1 MNHEY, CDR2 SMNVEV (reference sequence). The CDR3 length is 19 residues. The CDR3 bases are TGTGCCAGCAGTAACCCGGGACTAGCGGGGGGGGGCGGGTTGGAGACCCAGTACTTC. This encodes CASSNPGLAGGGGLETQYF.

This clonotype occurred once. With a much larger clone just one base away, this may be a read error. This chain links TRBV10-3 with TRBJ2-1; 14 bases agree with TRBD2. The CDR3 has 16 residues. V lost 2 bases and J lost 6; bases outside the gene matches: 3. CDR1 is ENHRY, CDR2 SYGVKD, per germline. In DNA, the CDR3 is TGTGCCATCAGTGAGCCGGGACTAGCGGGGGTCAATGAGCAGTTCTTC. Encoded protein: CAISEPGLAGVNEQFF.

V is TRBV7-9 and J is TRBJ2-1; TRBD2 matches at 7 bases. The CDR3 has 18 residues. The germline gives CDR1 SEHNR, CDR2 FQNEAQ (reference sequence). Trimming took 5 bases from V and 7 from J; bases not matched to a gene: 20. DNA for the CDR3: TGTGCCAGCAGCCTAACACCTGGGCGCGGGGGACCTAAAAATGAGCAGTTCTTC. Residues: CASSLTPGRGGPKNEQFF. Full variable domain (remainder filled in from reference TRBV7-9 and TRBJ2-1): DTGVSQNPRHKITKRGQNVTFRCDPISEHNRLYWYRQTLGQGPEFLTYFQNEAQLEKSRLLSDRFSAERPKGSFSTLEIQRTEQGDSAMYLCASSLTPGRGGPKNEQFFGPGTRLTVL.

This clonotype was detected only a few times. The chain is built from TRBV20-1 and TRBJ1-2, with a tentative D call TRBD1 (5 bases). V shed 3 bases and J shed 2 bases, with 25 bases lying between them. From germline, CDR1 is DFQATT and CDR2 SNEGSKA (reference sequence). This CDR3 contains 18 residues. CDR3 loop: CSARGGVDTVDPNYGYTF. CDR3 nucleotide sequence: TGCAGTGCTAGGGGAGGCGTGGACACAGTTGATCCCAACTATGGCTACACCTTC.

This chain joins TRBV6-1 and TRBJ2-7, with D possibly matching TRBD2 (5 bases). The V gene's germline CDR1 is MNHNS and CDR2 SASEGT. The CDR3 spans 15 residues. V dropped 6 bases and J dropped 1 base, with 16 bases sitting between them. CDR3 sequence: CASRTGVSLSYEQYF. CDR3 DNA sequence: TGTGCCAGCAGGACCGGGGTTTCGTTGTCCTACGAGCAGTACTTC.

This chain joins TRBV2 and TRBJ1-6, with TRBD1 identical over 8 bases. CDR3 length: 14 residues. The V and J ends lost 7 bases and 6 bases, in that order; junction bases with no gene match: 5. Germline V CDR1 and CDR2: SNHLY, FYNNEI. In DNA, the CDR3 is TGTGCCAGCACCCTTGACAGGGGTAATTCACCCCTCCACTTT. It codes for CASTLDRGNSPLHF. The full variable domain, its missing parts supplied by reference TRBV2 and TRBJ1-6, is EPEVTQTPSHQVTQMGQEVILRCVPISNHLYFYWYRQILGQKVEFLVSFYNNEISEKSEIFDDQFSVERPDGSNFTLKIRSTKLEDSAMYFCASTLDRGNSPLHFGNGTRLTVT.

This clonotype was seen only a few times. The chain uses TRBV15 and TRBJ1-2; no clear D. This CDR3 has 11 amino acids. V gave up 5 bases and J gave up 4 bases, with 5 bases separating them. Per the germline V gene, CDR1 is LNHNV and CDR2 is YYDKDF (reference sequence). CDR3 in amino acids: CATSGVYGYTF. The DNA for the CDR3 is TGTGCCACCAGCGGTGTCTATGGCTACACCTTC.